A selection of T cell receptor beta chains follows, all from one sample in a study of CD8 T cell repertoires and HIV-1 epitope variants. The protocol was immunoSEQ multiplex PCR, while the TCRdb copy is restricted to in-frame clones and leaves out a portion. The sample holds under 7,500 clones, about 66% seen once. Which antigens these TCRs recognize remains unknown. Sequenced sample: cultured CD8+ T cells derived from PBMCs. Receptor source: a male donor with HIV. CDR3s include the opening cysteine and the closing phenylalanine or tryptophan. The order of the fields is D gene, clone size, J gene, V gene, CDR3 DNA, CDR3 protein. A D gene is named only where the DNA matches it firmly. Size tells how often a clone was seen (once, few, many) or the class of an expanded clone, and some rows leave it out.

>TRBD2|few|TRBJ2-2|TRBV7-8
TGTGCCAGCAGCTCGAAGCGGGAGGGCTTGATCGGGGAGCTGTTTTTT
CASSSKREGLIGELFF
>.|.|TRBJ2-7|TRBV27
TGTGCCAGCAGTCCCTTCGCCTCAGCCCCCGCCTACGAGCAGTACTTC
CASSPFASAPAYEQYF
>.|.|TRBJ2-3|TRBV30
TGTGCCTGGAGTTTAGATGACGCGTTATCCACAGATACGCAGTATTTT
CAWSLDDALSTDTQYF
>.|.|TRBJ2-2|TRBV19
TGTGCCAGTAGTATGGCGGGCGGGGAGCTGTTTTTT
CASSMAGGELFF
>.|.|TRBJ1-2|TRBV13
TGTGCCAGCAGCTTCGCGGACAGCTTCTATGGCTACACCTTC
CASSFADSFYGYTF
>.|few|TRBJ2-5|TRBV7-9
TGTGCCAGCAGCTTAGAAATCAGGGGAAGTGGGACCCAGTACTTC
CASSLEIRGSGTQYF
>TRBD1|few|TRBJ2-7|TRBV7-6
TGTGCCAGCAGCTTGGGACAGTACCTTCGTGAGCAGTACTTC
CASSLGQYLREQYF
>TRBD1|.|TRBJ2-7|TRBV6-6
TGTGCCAGCAGAACGGGACAGGGAAAGGGCGAGCAGTACTTC
CASRTGQGKGEQYF
>TRBD2|once|TRBJ2-1|TRBV6-5
TGTGCCAGCAGTTACTCCCCTAGCGGGAGAAACAATGAGCAGTTCTTC
CASSYSPSGRNNEQFF
>.|few|TRBJ1-1|TRBV5-4
TGTGCCAGCAGCTTGGCGCCGGCAGCGAACACTGAAGCTTTCTTT
CASSLAPAANTEAFF
>.|.|TRBJ2-3|TRBV28
TGTGCCAGCAGTTTTATAGGCACAGATACGCAGTATTTT
CASSFIGTDTQYF
>.|few|TRBJ1-2|TRBV7-8
TGTGCCAGCAGCTTAGAAGAGGTTTCGAACTATGGCTACACCTTC
CASSLEEVSNYGYTF
>.|.|TRBJ2-5|TRBV12-2
TGTGCAAGTCGCCCCTCGGACAGGGTAAAGCGAGAGACCCAGTACTTC
CASRPSDRVKRETQYF
>.|.|TRBJ2-7|TRBV10-2
TGCGCCAGCAGTGACTGGGGCAGGACGTACGAGCAGTACTTC
CASSDWGRTYEQYF
>.|.|TRBJ1-1|TRBV6-1
TGTGCCAGCAAGAGGGACCCGAACACTGAAGCTTTCTTT
CASKRDPNTEAFF
>.|.|TRBJ1-2|TRBV7-2
TGTGCCAGCGGGGGGCCGGTTTATGGCTACACCTTC
CASGGPVYGYTF
>TRBD1|.|TRBJ2-7|TRBV5-4
TGTGCCAGCAGCTGGGGGACAGCCTACGAGCAGTACTTC
CASSWGTAYEQYF
>TRBD2|.|TRBJ2-5|TRBV11-2
TGTGCCAGCAGCAGTACGCCTCCGGGACTAGCGGGAGCCAGGGAGACCCAGTACTTC
CASSSTPPGLAGARETQYF
>.|.|TRBJ2-1|TRBV19
TGTGCCAGTAGTATGTCGGGACTTTACAATGAGCAGTTCTTC
CASSMSGLYNEQFF
>.|.|TRBJ2-2|TRBV19
TGTGCCAGTAGTTGGTCGGCCGGGGAGCTGTTTTTT
CASSWSAGELFF
>.|.|TRBJ1-1|TRBV5-6
TGTGCCAGCAGCTTGTGGTGGGGGGCGGCCACTGAAGCTTTCTTT
CASSLWWGAATEAFF
>.|.|TRBJ2-1|TRBV28
TGTGCCAGCAGTTTTATGTCGGGGGGCACCTACAATGAGCAGTTCTTC
CASSFMSGGTYNEQFF
>.|.|TRBJ1-5|TRBV7-9
TGTGCCAGCAGCTTAGACGTCTTTGTGAATCAGCCCCAGCATTTT
CASSLDVFVNQPQHF
>TRBD1|.|TRBJ2-7|TRBV7-8
TGTGCCAGCAGCCGGCTGACAGGGGGTTTCGACGAGCAGTACTTC
CASSRLTGGFDEQYF
>TRBD1|few|TRBJ2-7|TRBV6-5
TGTGCCAGCAGTTACTCGGGTACAGGGGCCGCCTACGAGCAGTACTTC
CASSYSGTGAAYEQYF
>.|.|TRBJ1-1|TRBV5-8
TGTGCCAGCAGCTCCTGGACTCGAGAAGCTTTCTTT
CASSSWTREAFF
>.|.|TRBJ2-3|TRBV30
TGTGCCTGGAGTGTGTCATCCGTAGGGGGCACAGATACGCAGTATTTT
CAWSVSSVGGTDTQYF
>TRBD1|.|TRBJ1-1|TRBV19
TGTGCCAGTAGTGCCCCTTCACAGGGGATAGACACTGAAGCTTTCTTT
CASSAPSQGIDTEAFF
>.|.|TRBJ2-3|TRBV5-4
TGTGCCAGCAGCTTGAGCGGGTGGGCAGATACGCAGTATTTT
CASSLSGWADTQYF
>.|.|TRBJ2-7|TRBV2
TGTGCCAGCAGTGAGCGGGGATACTCCTACGAGCAGTACTTC
CASSERGYSYEQYF
>.|.|TRBJ1-2|TRBV6-6
TGTGCCAGCAGCACCCAGGGAGGGCGCTATGGCTACACCTTC
CASSTQGGRYGYTF
>TRBD1|.|TRBJ1-2|TRBV27
TGTGCCAGTAACAAGGCAGGGGGACATGGCTACACCTTC
CASNKAGGHGYTF
>TRBD2|.|TRBJ2-3|TRBV4-2
TGTGCCAGCCGAAACCTTAGCGGGGGGACAGATACGCAGTATTTT
CASRNLSGGTDTQYF
>.|.|TRBJ1-2|TRBV5-6
TGTGCCAGCAGCGAAGGGCCTCTCTATGGCTACACCTTC
CASSEGPLYGYTF
>.|.|TRBJ2-1|TRBV11-2
TGTGCCAGCAGCCCCAGGGGAGGGGGTCCCTACAATGAGCAGTTCTTC
CASSPRGGGPYNEQFF
>.|.|TRBJ2-1|TRBV7-8
TGTGCCAGCAGCTATACAGCCTACAATGAGCAGTTCTTC
CASSYTAYNEQFF
>TRBD1|.|TRBJ1-1|TRBV6-6
TGTGCCAGCAGTTGGGGACAGGGCGGAACTGAAGCTTTCTTT
CASSWGQGGTEAFF
>TRBD1|few|TRBJ1-1|TRBV27
TGTGCCAGCAGTTCCCCCGGGACAGGGGTGATTTCCACTGAAGCTTTCTTT
CASSSPGTGVISTEAFF
>.|few|TRBJ2-1|TRBV29-1
TGCAGCGTTGAAGGCAATGAGCAGTTCTTC
CSVEGNEQFF
>.|.|TRBJ1-2|TRBV9
TGTGCCAGCAGCGGGTTCCTTGGCTACACCTTC
CASSGFLGYTF
>.|.|TRBJ2-7|TRBV19
TGTGCCAGCCCCTGGGGGGAACACAGGGATCCCTACGAGCAGTACTTC
CASPWGEHRDPYEQYF
>.|once|TRBJ2-3|TRBV28
TGTGCCAGCAGTTCACAGTTCACAGATACGCAGTATTTT
CASSSQFTDTQYF